This T cell receptor (beta chain) came from a study of T cells in Graves' hyperthyroidism and ophthalmopathy (dated by TCRdb to between 2019 and 2020). Describing the broader study: Peripheral blood was collected at initial diagnosis, before any treatment. The paper reports TCR Vbeta CDR3 sequencing of approximately 140 peripheral blood samples: under 45 ophthalmopathy, about 75 hyperthyroidism and 17 progressor patients. Prospective prediction of ophthalmopathy was tested in an independent validation cohort of approximately 19 hyperthyroidism patients and 15 to 17 patients who later progressed to ophthalmopathy. Once sampling was done, hyperthyroidism patients were given methimazole at a starting dose of 30 mg daily, whereas ophthalmopathy patients were given high-dose intravenous methylprednisolone. For training and testing, the 100 patients in the discovery cohort were randomly divided in a 7:3 ratio. To identify distinguishing TCR V-J signatures, a discovery cohort of 90 to 100 patients was used, comprising 43 with Graves' ophthalmopathy and 57 with stable Graves' hyperthyroidism. The study also compared thyroid tissue and blood T-cell repertoires from about six Graves' hyperthyroidism patients.

Amplification of TCR beta CDR3 regions was carried out from RNA transcripts. The TCR CDR3 was subjected to a first round of RT-PCR using the HTBI primer set and the Qiagen OneStep RT-PCR kit. The libraries were constructed in a second round of multiplex PCR and then size-selected and purified. Sequencing of the libraries was done on an Illumina HiSeq2000 using paired-end 100 bp reads. Regarding the original processing steps: SOAPnuke was used to process the raw data, removing reads that contained adapters or uncalled bases, had a mean Phred below 15, or lacked an exact match to the constant primer or identifier. COPE v1.2.5 was used to merge the high-quality paired reads, and each unique nucleotide sequence was defined as a clonotype. MiTCR v1.1 was used to align the clonotypes against IMGT TRBV, TRBD and TRBJ reference segments. Only V-J combinations with frequency above 0.0001, covering about 99% of repertoires, were analysed. A TCS score was defined as the ratio of F50 (clonal expansion) to E x V (chaos), with BLOSUM62-based TCRdist applied between CDR3 peptides within each V-J. Welch's t-statistics and random forest reduced fewer than 550 V-J features to 13, which were used in a naive Bayes classifier (R e1071). TCRdb cleaned the public reads at Q25 with fastp, built clones with MiXCR and kept in-frame beta chains. Rows with one shared CDR3 protein collapse into an entry with the most common genes and DNA. Clone size and V and J calls follow TCRdb, not the original study. The sample has under 350,000 distinct CDR3 sequences on record, roughly 18% of them singletons. Roughly 49% of the sample goes to the ten largest clones.

The research as a whole found: Ophthalmopathy was separated from stable hyperthyroidism by a 13 V-J signature model, with roughly 88% sensitivity and just over 81% specificity obtained in cross-validation and 80%/75% obtained in testing. In validation, progression to ophthalmopathy was predicted by the model with 65% to 71% sensitivity and roughly 72% specificity, a median of approximately 6.5 months before onset. No statistical method was used to fix the sample size in advance, and group allocation was not hidden from the investigators. Blood samples also contained most of the expanded thyroid clonotypes (frequency above 0.001), which suggests that blood repertoires may reflect thyroid immune responses.

About this clonotype itself: It lacks a known antigen. No base quality values were provided; no much bigger clone lies one nucleotide off.

Stable Graves' hyperthyroidism was defined as no progression to ophthalmopathy during 18 months of follow-up. Hyperthyroidism patients were newly diagnosed, with disease duration under 2 months, and aged 18 to 65 years. Any patient with an uncontrolled infection, another autoimmune disease, pregnancy or lactation was excluded. Clinical symptoms, serum thyroxine and TRAb, thyroid ultrasound, and orbital computed tomography formed the basis for the diagnoses. PBMCs were separated from roughly 10 ml of fresh peripheral blood using Ficoll-Paque density gradient centrifugation. Total RNA was extracted with Trizol reagent, and quality was checked on an Agilent 2100 Bioanalyzer. This TCR was recovered from a woman between 50 and 59 years old with Graves' hyperthyroidism. The sequenced material came from blood.

CDR3 protein: CATADGLFAEQFF. The DNA is TGTGCTACCGCCGACGGGCTTTTCGCGGAGCAGTTCTTC. Recombination linked TRBV15 to TRBJ2-1, with no confidently assigned D gene. There are 13 amino acids in the CDR3, from cysteine to phenylalanine inclusive. Left in the record is the CDR3 DNA by itself, 39 bases read in frame from the first base. CDR1 LNHNV and CDR2 YYDKDF are derived from the germline V gene (reference sequence).